This T cell receptor beta chain was sequenced in a study of cytomegalovirus exposure and HLA in healthy donors. It was with 60 Vbeta and 13 Jbeta primers that the PCR ran. The assay was immunoSEQ multiplex PCR, and TCRdb's table has in-frame clones only and misses some. The sample consists of roughly 120,000 clones, around 79% of them appearing once. A note on this clone: Antigen: not known.

Germline values: CDR1 LGHNA, CDR2 YSLEER. V was cut by 0 bases and J by 7 bases, with 6 bases left in between. This CDR3 has 13 residues. Findings of the study overall: Presence/absence analyses rested on an assumption that sequencing depth was roughly uniform across donors. Most sequenced TCRs were rare (though some public TCRs occurred in many donors). Later on, a genetic analysis was performed. It linked a missense variant in DCLRE1C with V- and J-gene trimming of TCR beta. Researchers reported from a later analysis that most CMV-associated TCR beta chains appeared HLA-restricted.

The receptor comes from a woman in her 40s in good health and CMV-seronegative. The V call is TRBV4-3, the J call TRBJ1-4; D remains unclear. Input material: PBMCs. The CDR3 nucleotides are TGCGCCAGCAGCCAAGATTATTTTGAAAAACTGTTTTTT. The encoded protein is CASSQDYFEKLFF.